This T cell receptor beta chain was captured by sequencing in a study of CD8+CD57+ T cells in acquired aplastic anemia. Across the study: An average of 3.2 ug of DNA was obtained from sorted CD4+ and CD8+ cells.

Profiles of TCR beta VDJ and CDR3 were generated from a genomic DNA template. TCRdb reprocessed the reads via MiXCR and lists one record per CDR3 protein. The sample contains under 350,000 distinct CDR3 sequences, roughly 53% of which appear only once. Sequencing involved patients with CD8+CD57+ cell expansion previously shown by flow cytometry. Severe acquired aplastic anemia was present in every patient. Germline V gene lookup returns CDR1 DFQATT and CDR2 SNEGSKA (reference sequence). V was clipped by 1 base and J by 3 bases; unmatched bases: 4. This CDR3 region has 16 residues. The V and J genes are TRBV20-1 and TRBJ2-1; 12 bases align to TRBD2. The TCR sequence derives from a human donor with aplastic anemia. Sequencing input: sorted CD4+, CD8+, or CD8+CD57+ T cells (not recorded which) from PBMCs. CDR3 sequence reads: CSARVETSGGYNEQFF. The DNA for the CDR3 is TGCAGTGCTAGAGTAGAGACTAGCGGGGGCTACAATGAGCAGTTCTTC.